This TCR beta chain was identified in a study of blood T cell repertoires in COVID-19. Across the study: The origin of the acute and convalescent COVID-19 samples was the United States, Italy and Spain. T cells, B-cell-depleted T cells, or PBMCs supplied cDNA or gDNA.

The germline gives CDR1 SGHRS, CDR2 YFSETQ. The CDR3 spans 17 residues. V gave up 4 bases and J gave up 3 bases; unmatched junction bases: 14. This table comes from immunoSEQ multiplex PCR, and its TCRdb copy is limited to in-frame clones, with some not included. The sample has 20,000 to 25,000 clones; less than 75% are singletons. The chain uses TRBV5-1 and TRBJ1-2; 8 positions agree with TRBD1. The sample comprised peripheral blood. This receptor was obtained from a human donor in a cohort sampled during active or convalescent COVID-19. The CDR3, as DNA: TGCGCCAGCAGCCGACAGGGGTGGGTTCAACAGGACTATGGCTACACCTTC. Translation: CASSRQGWVQQDYGYTF.